The table lists the clone carrying this TCR gamma chain with a few counts. TCRdb shows a much larger clone's protein in place of this DNA's translation, and the two differ at residue 12, likely through a read error; the protein shown is translated from the DNA. Gammadelta T cells were flow-sorted from PBMC into Vgamma9/Vdelta2+ and Vdelta2-negative populations for bulk analysis. Germline assignment: CDR1 GITISATS and CDR2 ISYDGTV (reference sequence). The CDR3 runs to 14 residues. TCRdb reanalysed the multiplex PCR reads via CATT. The data contain approximately 26,000 gamma-chain clones, around 2.9% of them singletons. This sample is drawn from a study of γδ T cells in repeated Plasmodium falciparum infection.

This TCR derives from a pool of human donors (malaria-infected and uninfected, not separated). The sequenced material came from gamma-delta T cells from blood. The V gene is given as TRGV9, and no J gene call is available. The CDR3 DNA reads TGTGCCTTGTGGGAGGCGTCCCCTTATTATAAGAGACTCTTT. Encoded protein: CALWEASPYYKRLF.